These 11 T cell receptor beta chains were sequenced from one sample in a study of cytomegalovirus exposure and HLA in healthy donors. With 60 Vbeta and 13 Jbeta primers, the PCR was carried out. Method: immunoSEQ multiplex PCR; TCRdb's copy keeps in-frame clones and lacks some. This sample has about 100,000 clones, with roughly 70% found just once. Sequenced material: PBMCs. The receptors originated from a man between 35 and 55 years old in good health and CMV-seropositive.

The V gene is TRBV18, the J gene TRBJ1-1; weak D call: TRBD1 (6 bases). The germline V gene encodes CDR1 KGHSH and CDR2 LQKENI. The CDR3 has 14 amino acids. The V end lost 3 bases, the J end lost 5 bases, and 13 bases lay between the germline ends. The CDR3 coding sequence is TGTGCCAGCTCACCTAACAGGGAGAGGACTGAAGCTTTCTTT. Translated, it gives CASSPNRERTEAFF.

The chain carries TRBV6-4 and TRBJ2-3; the D gene is possibly TRBD2 (6 bases). Trimming shortened V by 8 bases and J by 0 bases, and 15 bases separated the two germline ends. The CDR3 spans 15 residues. Per the germline V gene, CDR1 is MRHNA and CDR2 is SNTAGT. CDR3 in amino acids: CASASGAGSTDTQYF. DNA of the CDR3: TGTGCCAGCGCTTCTGGGGCGGGGAGCACAGATACGCAGTATTTT.

This clone was seen a handful of times. The chain carries TRBV10-3 and TRBJ2-2; TRBD2 might be the D (7 bases). The CDR3 is 15 residues long. Trimming took 4 bases from V and 5 from J, leaving 14 bases between them. Germline V gene sequence: CDR1 ENHRY, CDR2 SYGVKD. The CDR3 region is CAISGGGGRTGELFF. The CDR3, as DNA: TGTGCCATCAGTGGAGGGGGAGGGCGGACCGGGGAGCTGTTTTTT.

The CDR3 here is CASSVAGGDTQYF. In DNA form, the CDR3 reads TGTGCCAGCAGTGTAGCGGGAGGGGATACGCAGTATTTT. V usage is TRBV2 and J usage is TRBJ2-3, with 11 bases fitting TRBD2. J lost 6 bases, V lost 4 bases, and 0 bases had no gene match. The CDR3 is made up of 13 amino acids. CDR1 and CDR2 (germline): SNHLY, FYNNEI.

The rearrangement uses TRBV6-6 and TRBJ2-2; TRBD2 matches 7 bases. Trimming removed 5 bases from V and 0 bases from J; junction bases left unmatched: 6. CDR1 MNHNY and CDR2 SVGAGI come from the germline V gene (reference sequence). CDR3 size: 16 residues. The chain's CDR3 is CASSPSGETNTGELFF. Here the CDR3 DNA reads TGTGCCAGCAGTCCGAGCGGGGAAACGAACACCGGGGAGCTGTTTTTT.

The chain joins TRBV30 to TRBJ2-7; 8 bases are a match to TRBD2. V shed 6 bases and J 6 bases; nucleotides not matched to a gene: 10. The CDR3 is 13 residues long. Germline-derived CDR1 and CDR2 are GTSNPN and SVGIG (reference sequence). The CDR3 bases are TGTGCCTGCCAACTAGCGGAGGGGCTCGAGCAGTACGTC. Protein: CACQLAEGLEQYV.

In DNA form, the CDR3 reads TGTGCCAGCAGTATTACAGGGGCGGATGGCTACACCTTC. Its translation: CASSITGADGYTF. This chain uses TRBV28 with TRBJ1-2; TRBD1 matches 7 bases. Germline CDR1 reads MDHEN; CDR2 reads SYDVKM. This CDR3 is 13 amino acids long. Unmatched junction bases numbered 6, after V lost 5 bases and J lost 6 bases.

This clone turned up a few times. The chain carries TRBV30 and TRBJ2-4, with D unresolved. With 1 base removed from V and 1 base from J, the gap between germline ends came to 8 bases. Germline V lookup: CDR1 GTSNPN, CDR2 SVGIG (reference sequence). The CDR3 has 14 residues. DNA for the CDR3: TGTGCCTGGAGTGCGGTCTTGGCCAAAAACATTCAGTACTTC. Its translation is CAWSAVLAKNIQYF.

This clone was counted a few times. The chain links TRBV5-1 to TRBJ2-1; TRBD1 aligns across 7 bases. The CDR3 totals 11 residues. Germline-derived CDR1 and CDR2 are SGHRS and YFSETQ. With 2 bases clipped from V and 14 bases from J, the junction kept 4 bases outside the gene matches. The CDR3 sequence is CASSLGTAEFF. The CDR3 nucleotides read TGCGCCAGCAGCTTAGGGACAGCTGAGTTCTTC.

The chain has TRBV4-1 and TRBJ2-7; 12 bases are shared with TRBD2. V shed 1 base and J 2 bases; nucleotides not matched to a gene: 9. Germline loops: CDR1 MGHRA, CDR2 YSYEKL. The CDR3 length is 18 residues. The CDR3 loop is CASSQVLAGGSGAYEQYF. CDR3 in DNA: TGCGCCAGCAGCCAAGTTCTAGCGGGAGGGTCTGGGGCCTACGAGCAGTACTTC.

In DNA form, the CDR3 reads TGTGCCAGCAGCCGGACAGCGAACACTGAAGCTTTCTTT. Residues: CASSRTANTEAFF. The chain is built from TRBV11-3 and TRBJ1-1; TRBD1 is a possible D gene (6 bases). Deletions cut 5 bases from V and 1 base from J, with 8 bases between. From germline, CDR1 is SGHNT and CDR2 YENEEA. This CDR3 is 13 amino acids long.